The sequence of this T cell receptor beta chain was determined in a study of blood T cell repertoires in COVID-19. The overall study: COVID-19 samples, acute and convalescent, were from the United States, Italy and Spain.

Using immunoSEQ multiplex PCR, the repertoire was profiled, and TCRdb retains in-frame clones only, with some absent. The table includes about 69,000 clones, roughly 80% detected once. In germline, CDR1 is SGHTA, CDR2 FQGNSA. V gave up 1 base and J gave up 3 bases, with 13 bases separating them. This CDR3 region has 16 residues. The chain couples TRBV7-2 to TRBJ1-5; D is possibly TRBD1 (5 bases). Specimen: peripheral blood. The TCR comes from a man in his fifties or sixties with acute or convalescent COVID-19. The CDR3 is CASSLGPGGINQPQHF. DNA of the CDR3: TGTGCCAGCAGCTTAGGGCCGGGGGGGATCAATCAGCCCCAGCATTTT. Drawing the rest from reference TRBV7-2 and TRBJ1-5, the complete variable domain is GAGVSQSPSNKVTEKGKDVELRCDPISGHTALYWYRQSLGQGLEFLIYFQGNSAPDKSGLPSDRFSAERTGGSVSTLTIQRTQQEDSAVYLCASSLGPGGINQPQHFGDGTRLSIL.